The clone carrying this T cell receptor (beta chain) was seen once. Its antigen is still unknown. TCRdb's copy holds only in-frame clones and misses some; the assay was immunoSEQ multiplex PCR. The sample carries around 160,000 clones, around 94% recorded once. V lost 3 bases, J lost 3 bases, and 6 bases stayed unmatched. This CDR3 contains 15 residues. Germline CDR1 and CDR2: SEHNR and FQNEAQ (reference sequence). The record originates from a study of T cell responses to AZD1222 COVID-19 vaccine. Study-wide results and caveats: When two AZD1222 doses had been given, Spike-specific TCR breadth and depth rose.

This TCR derives from an adult in good health. The source material was peripheral blood, sampled on day 0 of AZD1222 vaccination. The chain uses TRBV7-9 and TRBJ2-3; 7 bases are a match to TRBD1. The CDR3: CASSFLTGVTDTQYF. CDR3 in DNA: TGTGCCAGCAGCTTCCTAACAGGGGTAACAGATACGCAGTATTTT.